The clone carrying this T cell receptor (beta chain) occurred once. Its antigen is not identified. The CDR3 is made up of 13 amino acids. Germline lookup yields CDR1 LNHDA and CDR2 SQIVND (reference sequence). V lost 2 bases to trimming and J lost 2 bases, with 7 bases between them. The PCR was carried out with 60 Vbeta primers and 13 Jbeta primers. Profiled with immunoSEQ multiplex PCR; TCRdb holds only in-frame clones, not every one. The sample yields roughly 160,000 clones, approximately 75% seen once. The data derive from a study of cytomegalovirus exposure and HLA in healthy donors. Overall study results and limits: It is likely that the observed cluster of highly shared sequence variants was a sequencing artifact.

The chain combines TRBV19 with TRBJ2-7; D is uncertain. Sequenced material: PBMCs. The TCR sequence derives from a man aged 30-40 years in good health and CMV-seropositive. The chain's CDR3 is CASSITATYEQYF. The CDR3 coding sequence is TGTGCCAGTAGTATAACAGCTACCTACGAGCAGTACTTC.